These T cell receptor beta chains were read from a single sample in a study of cytomegalovirus exposure and HLA in healthy donors. TCRdb's copy holds only in-frame clones and misses some; the assay was immunoSEQ multiplex PCR. This repertoire shows about 200,000 clones, 60% to 85% found once; its top ten account for about 1.4%. The sample taken for sequencing was PBMCs. These receptors all come from a girl aged 10 to 17 in good health and CMV-seropositive. The CDR3 runs from the conserved cysteine through the conserved F or W. The order of the fields is CDR3 length, J gene, V gene, D gene, clone size, CDR3 DNA, CDR3 protein. D genes are given only for firm matches. The size field is filled for only some rows; it gives once, few, many or a size class.

15	TRBJ2-2	TRBV4-3	TRBD2	.	TGCGCCAGCAGCCAGGGTAGCGGGGGCACCGGGGAGCTGTTTTTT	CASSQGSGGTGELFF
13	TRBJ2-7	TRBV10-2	.	.	TGCGCCACCCTTAGGGGGAAGAGTTACGAGCAGTACTTC	CATLRGKSYEQYF
15	TRBJ2-5	TRBV7-2	TRBD2	.	TGTGCCAGCAGCTCCCCAGCGGGGGGGCTGGAGACCCAGTACTTC	CASSSPAGGLETQYF
17	TRBJ1-5	TRBV4-1	.	.	TGCGCCAGCAGCCAGGAGGACAGCTGGACCAACAATCAGCCCCAGCATTTT	CASSQEDSWTNNQPQHF
13	TRBJ2-1	TRBV6-6	.	.	TGTGCCAGCAGCTACCCCCCTAACAATGAGCAGTTCTTC	CASSYPPNNEQFF
16	TRBJ1-2	TRBV4-1	TRBD1	.	TGCGCCAGCAGCCACCTGGGACAGCAAGCTAACTATGGCTACACCTTC	CASSHLGQQANYGYTF
15	TRBJ1-5	TRBV6-1	TRBD1	.	TGTGCCAGCAGCCAGACAGGGGCGGGCAATCAGCCCCAGCATTTT	CASSQTGAGNQPQHF
14	TRBJ1-6	TRBV7-2	.	.	TGTGCCAGCAGCTTAGAAGGGGGTTTTTCACCCCTCCACTTT	CASSLEGGFSPLHF
18	TRBJ1-4	TRBV5-8	TRBD1	.	TGTGCCAGCAGTTCCGAGCCCGGGACAGGGGCAGCTAATGAAAAACTGTTTTTT	CASSSEPGTGAANEKLFF
13	TRBJ2-7	TRBV10-1	.	.	TGCGCCAGCAGTGAGTCAACAAGCTACGAGCAGTACTTC	CASSESTSYEQYF
14	TRBJ1-2	TRBV27	.	.	TGTGCCAGCTTTACGGCACGTTGGGCCTATGGCTACACCTTC	CASFTARWAYGYTF
17	TRBJ2-7	TRBV9	TRBD1	.	TGTGCCAGCAGCGTAGATGTATATGAGGGGGCGCAAGGGGAGCAGTACTTC	CASSVDVYEGAQGEQYF
12	TRBJ1-2	TRBV7-2	.	.	TGTGCCAGCAGCCAGGCTCCATATGGCTACACCTTC	CASSQAPYGYTF
15	TRBJ1-6	TRBV25-1	.	few	TGTGCCAGCAGCGCCAACCTGGCTGGTAATTCACCCCTCCACTTT	CASSANLAGNSPLHF
17	TRBJ1-6	TRBV7-9	TRBD1	.	TGTGCCAGCAGCTTTAATCCATGGGACAGGGGATACTCACCCCTCCACTTT	CASSFNPWDRGYSPLHF
14	TRBJ2-3	TRBV6-1	TRBD1	few	TGTGCCAGCAGGTCGGACAGGGGCACAGATACGCAGTATTTT	CASRSDRGTDTQYF
14	TRBJ2-7	TRBV18	TRBD1	.	TGTGCCAGCTCACCCCTGGGGACAGGGGACGAGCAGTACTTC	CASSPLGTGDEQYF
12	TRBJ2-3	TRBV15	.	.	TGTGCCACCAGCTCAGACACAGATACGCAGTATTTT	CATSSDTDTQYF
14	TRBJ2-1	TRBV2	TRBD2	.	TGTGCCAGCAGCGCGGGACTAGCAGGCAATGAGCAGTTCTTC	CASSAGLAGNEQFF
16	TRBJ2-3	TRBV11-2	TRBD2	.	TGTGCCAGCAGCTTATCAAGCGGGGGATTCACAGATACGCAGTATTTT	CASSLSSGGFTDTQYF
15	TRBJ2-1	TRBV15	TRBD2	.	TGTGCCACCAGCAGAGATAGAACTAGCGGCAATGAGCAGTTCTTC	CATSRDRTSGNEQFF
14	TRBJ1-1	TRBV4-2	.	few	TGTGCCAGCAGCCAAGACAGGGGAACCACTGAAGCTTTCTTT	CASSQDRGTTEAFF
16	TRBJ2-5	TRBV4-2	TRBD2	.	TGTGCCAGCAGCCAAGATGGCGCGGGGGGGCATGAGACCCAGTACTTC	CASSQDGAGGHETQYF
18	TRBJ1-3	TRBV5-8	.	.	TGTGCCAGCAGCTTGGGGTTGACAGCCCTGAACTCTGGAAACACCATATATTTT	CASSLGLTALNSGNTIYF
15	TRBJ2-1	TRBV9	TRBD2	.	TGTGCCAGCAGCGTACAAGCGGGGCCCGGCGGTGAGCAGTTCTTC	CASSVQAGPGGEQFF